The 6 T cell receptor beta chains presented below share a single source sample, sequenced in a study of graft-versus-host responses after intestinal transplantation. No antigen is known for these receptors. This table comes from immunoSEQ multiplex PCR, and its TCRdb copy is limited to in-frame clones, with some not included. The sample comprises about 90,000 clones, 75% to 95% of which are singletons, and approximately 0.5% rests with the top ten. The material sequenced was unstimulated CD8+ T cells sorted from spleen or lymph node cells, taken before intestinal transplant. These receptors came from a human donor who received an intestinal transplant.

This clone has only one observation. The chain is built from TRBV5-6 and TRBJ2-5, with 7 bases lining up with TRBD1. This CDR3 is 14 amino acids long. V trimming: 4 bases; J trimming: 1 base; junction bases outside the gene matches: 4. Germline CDR1 and CDR2: SGHDT and YYEEEE. The CDR3 reads CASSLTGIQETQYF. CDR3 DNA sequence: TGTGCCAGCAGCCTGACAGGGATCCAAGAGACCCAGTACTTC.

The genes are TRBV27 and TRBJ2-4; D is ambiguous. Germline values: CDR1 MNHEY, CDR2 SMNVEV (reference sequence). V was pared by 7 bases and J by 6 bases, with 10 bases between. CDR3 length equals 12 residues. The CDR3 here is CASTPYGNIQYF. The CDR3 DNA follows: TGTGCCAGCACCCCCTATGGAAACATTCAGTACTTC.

V and J are TRBV6-1 and TRBJ2-1; 9 bases align to TRBD1. Looked up from germline, CDR1 is MNHNS and CDR2 is SASEGT. The CDR3 runs 14 residues. The J segment lost 8 bases and the V segment lost 7 bases, leaving 9 bases of the junction unmatched. The CDR3 reads CASTPGQGFYEQFF. The CDR3 DNA reads as TGTGCCAGCACCCCGGGACAGGGATTCTATGAGCAGTTCTTC.

For the CDR3, the DNA is TGTGCCACCACACAGGGGGGGGCAGGAGCCAAAAACATTCAGTACTTC. Translated, it gives CATTQGGAGAKNIQYF. The J gene is TRBJ2-4, the V gene TRBV19; maybe TRBD1 (8 bases). V was clipped by 10 bases and J by 0 bases, with 19 bases between them. This CDR3 region has 16 residues. Germline loops: CDR1 LNHDA, CDR2 SQIVND (reference sequence). Filled out from reference TRBV19 and TRBJ2-4, the complete variable domain reads DGGITQSPKYLFRKEGQNVTLSCEQNLNHDAMYWYRQDPGQGLRLIYYSQIVNDFQKGDIAEGYSVSREKKESFPLTVTSAQKNPTAFYLCATTQGGAGAKNIQYFGAGTRLSVL.

The V gene is TRBV5-5, the J gene TRBJ2-1, with 11 bases identical to TRBD2. The CDR3 runs 18 residues. Germline CDR1 reads SGHKS; CDR2 reads YYEKEE (reference sequence). V lost 0 bases and J lost 7; bases outside the gene matches: 12. CDR3 region: CASSLEALAGGRGNEQFF. CDR3 nucleotide sequence: TGTGCCAGCAGCTTGGAGGCCCTAGCGGGAGGTAGGGGGAATGAGCAGTTCTTC.

The chain uses TRBV5-1 and TRBJ2-7; no definite D call. V dropped 4 bases and J dropped 3 bases, with 23 bases sitting between them. Germline-derived CDR1 and CDR2 are SGHRS and YFSETQ. The CDR3 runs 17 residues. CDR3 sequence reads: CASSAELIPPVIYEQYF. CDR3 DNA sequence: TGCGCCAGCAGCGCCGAGCTGATCCCCCCCGTAATCTACGAGCAGTACTTC.